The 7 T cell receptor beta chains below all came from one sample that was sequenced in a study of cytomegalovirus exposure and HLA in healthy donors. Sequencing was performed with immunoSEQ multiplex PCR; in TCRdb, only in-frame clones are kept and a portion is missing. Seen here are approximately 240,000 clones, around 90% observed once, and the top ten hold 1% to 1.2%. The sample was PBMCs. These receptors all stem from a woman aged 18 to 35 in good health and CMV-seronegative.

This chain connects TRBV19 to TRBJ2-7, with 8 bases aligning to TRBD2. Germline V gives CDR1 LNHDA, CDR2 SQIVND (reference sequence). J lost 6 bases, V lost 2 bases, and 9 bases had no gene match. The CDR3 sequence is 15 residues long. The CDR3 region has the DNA TGTGCCAGTAGTATACCGGGGGGGTTAAGATCCGAGCAGTACTTC. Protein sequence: CASSIPGGLRSEQYF.

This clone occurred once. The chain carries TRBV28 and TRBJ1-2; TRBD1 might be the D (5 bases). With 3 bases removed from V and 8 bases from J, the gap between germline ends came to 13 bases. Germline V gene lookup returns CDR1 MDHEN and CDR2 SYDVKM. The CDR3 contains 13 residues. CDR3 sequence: CASSFIASGGYTF. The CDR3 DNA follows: TGTGCCAGCAGTTTTATCGCCTCAGGGGGCTACACCTTC.

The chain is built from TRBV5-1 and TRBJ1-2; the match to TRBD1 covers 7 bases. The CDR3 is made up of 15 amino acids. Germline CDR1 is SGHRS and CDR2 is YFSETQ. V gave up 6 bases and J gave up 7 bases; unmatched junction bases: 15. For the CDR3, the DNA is TGCGCCAGCAATAACGGACAGGTTCAATCGGGTGGCTACACCTTC. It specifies CASNNGQVQSGGYTF.

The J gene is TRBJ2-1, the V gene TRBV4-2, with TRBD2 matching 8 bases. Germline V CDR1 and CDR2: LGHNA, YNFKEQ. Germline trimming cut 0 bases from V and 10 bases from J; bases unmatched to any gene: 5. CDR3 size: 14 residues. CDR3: CASSQDGVAGEQFF. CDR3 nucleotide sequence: TGTGCCAGCAGCCAAGATGGAGTAGCGGGAGAGCAGTTCTTC.

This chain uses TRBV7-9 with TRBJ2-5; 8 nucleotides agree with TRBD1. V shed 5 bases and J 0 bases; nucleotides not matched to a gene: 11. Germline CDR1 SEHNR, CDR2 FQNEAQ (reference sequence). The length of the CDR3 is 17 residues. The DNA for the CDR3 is TGTGCCAGCAGCACTCAGCCCTGGACAGGGAACCAAGAGACCCAGTACTTC. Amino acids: CASSTQPWTGNQETQYF.

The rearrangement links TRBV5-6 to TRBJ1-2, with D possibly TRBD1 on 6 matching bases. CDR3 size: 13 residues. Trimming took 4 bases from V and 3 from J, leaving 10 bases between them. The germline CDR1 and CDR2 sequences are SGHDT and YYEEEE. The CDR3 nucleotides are TGTGCCAGCAGCCCACAGGGATACTATGGCTACACCTTC. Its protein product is CASSPQGYYGYTF.

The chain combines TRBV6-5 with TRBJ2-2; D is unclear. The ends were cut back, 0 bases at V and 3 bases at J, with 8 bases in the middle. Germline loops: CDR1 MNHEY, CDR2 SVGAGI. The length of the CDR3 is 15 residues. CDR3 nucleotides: TGTGCCAGCAGTTACTCCTCGAGTGACACCGGGGAGCTGTTTTTT. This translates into CASSYSSSDTGELFF.